The 2 T cell receptor beta chains below were found in one sample sequenced in a study of T cells in Graves' hyperthyroidism and ophthalmopathy. Amplification of TCR beta CDR3 regions was performed using RNA transcripts as template. During a first-round RT-PCR of the TCR CDR3, the HTBI primer set was used. MiXCR was run by TCRdb on the multiplex PCR reads, yielding one entry per CDR3 protein. The sample holds approximately 210,000 distinct CDR3 sequences, under 20% seen once. Source material: blood. The receptor set was obtained from a man in his fifties with Graves' hyperthyroidism.

This clonotype has ten or more counts. The chain recombines TRBV11-3 with TRBJ1-1, with D possibly matching TRBD1 (6 bases). The V end lost 10 bases, the J end lost 4 bases, and 22 bases lay between the germline ends. This CDR3 has 15 amino acids. The germline V gene has CDR1 SGHNT and CDR2 YENEEA. Here the CDR3 reads CATPTGSMITTEAFF. DNA of the CDR3: TGTGCCACCCCCACAGGGTCGATGATAACCACTGAAGCTTTCTTT.

A few counts support this clonotype. The V gene is TRBV20-1, the J gene TRBJ1-2, with no clear D. This CDR3 comprises 11 residues. V gave up 6 bases and J gave up 0 bases, with 5 bases separating them. From germline, CDR1 is DFQATT and CDR2 SNEGSKA (reference sequence). The CDR3 reads CSALPNYGYTF. The CDR3 DNA sequence: TGCAGTGCGTTACCTAACTATGGCTACACCTTC.